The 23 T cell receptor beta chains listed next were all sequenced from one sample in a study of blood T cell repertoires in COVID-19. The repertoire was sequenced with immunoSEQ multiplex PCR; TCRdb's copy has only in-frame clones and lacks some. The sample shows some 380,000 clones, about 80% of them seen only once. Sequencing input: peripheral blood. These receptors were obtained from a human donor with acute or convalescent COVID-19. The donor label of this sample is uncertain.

CDR3 amino acids: CAALPRLGPRATNEKLFF. The CDR3 coding sequence is TGTGCCGCTCTCCCACGGCTTGGGCCTCGTGCAACTAATGAAAAACTGTTTTTT. V and J are TRBV24-1 and TRBJ1-4, with D unclear. This CDR3 contains 18 residues. Trimming left V 12 bases short and J 0 bases short, with 25 bases between. Germline V gene data show CDR1 as KGHDR and CDR2 as SFDVKD.

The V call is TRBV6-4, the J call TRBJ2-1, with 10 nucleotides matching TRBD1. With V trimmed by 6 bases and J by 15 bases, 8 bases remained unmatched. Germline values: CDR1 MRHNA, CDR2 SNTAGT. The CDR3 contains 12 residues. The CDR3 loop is CASSRDRGSPFF. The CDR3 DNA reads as TGTGCCAGCAGCCGGGACAGGGGTTCCCCGTTCTTC.

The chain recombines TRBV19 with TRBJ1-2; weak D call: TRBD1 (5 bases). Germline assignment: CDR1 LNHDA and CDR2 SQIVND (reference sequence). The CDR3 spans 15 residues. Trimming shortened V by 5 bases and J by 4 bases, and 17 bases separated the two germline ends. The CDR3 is CASSLTAGSGYGYTF. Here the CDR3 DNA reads TGTGCCAGTAGTTTGACAGCAGGCTCTGGCTATGGCTACACCTTC.

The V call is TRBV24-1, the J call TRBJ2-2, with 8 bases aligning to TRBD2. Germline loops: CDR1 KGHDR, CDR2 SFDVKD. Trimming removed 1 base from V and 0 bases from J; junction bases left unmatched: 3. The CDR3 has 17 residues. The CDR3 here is CATSDFKGLANTGELFF. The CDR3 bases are TGTGCCACCAGTGATTTTAAGGGACTAGCGAACACCGGGGAGCTGTTTTTT.

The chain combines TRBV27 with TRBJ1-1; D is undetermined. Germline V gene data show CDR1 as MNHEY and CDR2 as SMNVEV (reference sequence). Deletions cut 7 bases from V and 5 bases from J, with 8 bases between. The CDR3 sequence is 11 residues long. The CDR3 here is CASKEGTEAFF. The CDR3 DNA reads TGTGCCAGCAAAGAGGGAACTGAAGCTTTCTTT.

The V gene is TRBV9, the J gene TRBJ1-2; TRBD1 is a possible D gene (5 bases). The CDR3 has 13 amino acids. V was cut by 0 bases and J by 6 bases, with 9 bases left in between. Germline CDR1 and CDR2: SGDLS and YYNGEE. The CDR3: CASSVAIGDGYTF. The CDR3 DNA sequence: TGTGCCAGCAGCGTAGCCATAGGGGATGGCTACACCTTC.

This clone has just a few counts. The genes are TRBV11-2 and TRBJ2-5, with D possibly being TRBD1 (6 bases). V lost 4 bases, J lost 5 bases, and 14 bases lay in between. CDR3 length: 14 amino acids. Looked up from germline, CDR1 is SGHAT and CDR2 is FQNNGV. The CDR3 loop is CASSSHRGWETQYF. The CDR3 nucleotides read TGTGCCAGCAGCTCACATAGGGGGTGGGAGACCCAGTACTTC.

CDR3 loop: CASSYVDRNQPQHF. DNA for the CDR3: TGTGCCAGCAGTTACGTTGACAGAAATCAGCCCCAGCATTTT. The V and J genes are TRBV6-2 or TRBV6-3 and TRBJ1-5, with a tentative D call TRBD1 (5 bases). The CDR3 totals 14 residues. V was trimmed by 2 bases and J by 4 bases, leaving 9 bases between them. CDR1 is MNHEY and CDR2 is SVGEGT in the germline V gene.

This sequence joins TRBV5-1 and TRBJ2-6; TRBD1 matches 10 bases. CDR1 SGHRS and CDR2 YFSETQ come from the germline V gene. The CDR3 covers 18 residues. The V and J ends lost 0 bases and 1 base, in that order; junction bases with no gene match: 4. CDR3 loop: CASSLVGQGVSGANVLTF. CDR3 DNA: TGCGCCAGCAGCTTGGTAGGACAGGGGGTATCTGGGGCCAACGTCCTGACTTTC.

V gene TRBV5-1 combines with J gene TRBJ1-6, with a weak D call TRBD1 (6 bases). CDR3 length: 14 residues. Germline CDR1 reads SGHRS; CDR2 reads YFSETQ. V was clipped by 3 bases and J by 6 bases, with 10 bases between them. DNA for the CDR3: TGCGCCAGCAGCTCAGGGGAGCGTAATTCACCCCTCCACTTT. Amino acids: CASSSGERNSPLHF.

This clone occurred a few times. The CDR3 loop reads CASSLEAGPTYGYTF. In nucleotides, the CDR3 is TGCGCCAGCAGCTTGGAGGCGGGACCAACATATGGCTACACCTTC. The J gene is TRBJ1-2, the V gene TRBV5-1, with a tentative D call TRBD1 (5 bases). The germline gives CDR1 SGHRS, CDR2 YFSETQ. V was pared by 0 bases and J by 5 bases, with 14 bases between. The length of the CDR3 is 15 residues.

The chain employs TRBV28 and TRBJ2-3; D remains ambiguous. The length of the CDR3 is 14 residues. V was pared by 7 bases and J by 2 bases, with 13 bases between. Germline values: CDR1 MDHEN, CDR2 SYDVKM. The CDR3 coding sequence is TGTGCCAGCACCTCGGTTCTCCTCACAGATACGCAGTATTTT. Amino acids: CASTSVLLTDTQYF.

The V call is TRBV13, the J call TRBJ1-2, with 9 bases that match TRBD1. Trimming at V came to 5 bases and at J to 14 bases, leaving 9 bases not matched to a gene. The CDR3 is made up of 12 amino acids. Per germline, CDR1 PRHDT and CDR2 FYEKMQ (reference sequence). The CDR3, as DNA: TGTGCCAGCAGCCTACCGGGACAGGGCCTAACCTTC. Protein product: CASSLPGQGLTF.

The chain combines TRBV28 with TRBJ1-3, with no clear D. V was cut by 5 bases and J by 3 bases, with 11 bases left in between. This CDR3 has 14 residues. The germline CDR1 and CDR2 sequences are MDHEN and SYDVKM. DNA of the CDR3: TGTGCCAGCAGTGAAACAGTGCGTGGAAACACCATATATTTT. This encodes CASSETVRGNTIYF.

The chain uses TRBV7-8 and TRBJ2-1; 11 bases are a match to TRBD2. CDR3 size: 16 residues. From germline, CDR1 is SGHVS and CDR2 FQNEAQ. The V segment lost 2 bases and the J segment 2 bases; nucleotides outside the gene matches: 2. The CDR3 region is CASSLIAGGAYNEQFF. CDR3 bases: TGTGCCAGCAGCTTAATAGCGGGGGGGGCCTACAATGAGCAGTTCTTC.

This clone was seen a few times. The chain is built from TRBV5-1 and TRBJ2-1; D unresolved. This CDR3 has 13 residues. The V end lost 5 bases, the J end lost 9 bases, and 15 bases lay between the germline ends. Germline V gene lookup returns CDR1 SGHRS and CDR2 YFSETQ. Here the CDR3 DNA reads TGCGCCAGCAGGTTAGTCGGTCGAGGTGAGCAGTTCTTC. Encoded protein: CASRLVGRGEQFF. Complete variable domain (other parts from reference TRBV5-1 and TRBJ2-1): KAGVTQTPRYLIKTRGQQVTLSCSPISGHRSVSWYQQTPGQGLQFLFEYFSETQRNKGNFPGRFSGRQFSNSRSEMNVSTLELGDSALYLCASRLVGRGEQFFGPGTRLTVL.

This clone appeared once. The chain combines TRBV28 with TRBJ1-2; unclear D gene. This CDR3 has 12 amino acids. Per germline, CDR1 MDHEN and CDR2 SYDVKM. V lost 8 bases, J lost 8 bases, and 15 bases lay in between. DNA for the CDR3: TGTGCCAGCCGGGAGACCGGGAGGGGCTACACCTTC. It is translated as CASRETGRGYTF.

The CDR3 sequence: CASSATGVTYGYTF. Written as DNA, the CDR3 is TGTGCCAGCAGTGCGACAGGGGTGACCTATGGCTACACCTTC. This chain connects TRBV25-1 to TRBJ1-2; 8 bases match TRBD1. The germline V gene encodes CDR1 MGHDK and CDR2 SYGVNS. The trim removed 4 bases at V and 4 bases at J, leaving 5 bases unmatched. This CDR3 region has 14 residues.

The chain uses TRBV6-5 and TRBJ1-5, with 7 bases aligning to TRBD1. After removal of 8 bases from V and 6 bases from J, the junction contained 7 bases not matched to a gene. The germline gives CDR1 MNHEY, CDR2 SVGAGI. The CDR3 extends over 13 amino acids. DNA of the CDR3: TGTGCCAGCGCCTTGCAGGGGGGTCAGCCCCAGCATTTT. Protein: CASALQGGQPQHF.

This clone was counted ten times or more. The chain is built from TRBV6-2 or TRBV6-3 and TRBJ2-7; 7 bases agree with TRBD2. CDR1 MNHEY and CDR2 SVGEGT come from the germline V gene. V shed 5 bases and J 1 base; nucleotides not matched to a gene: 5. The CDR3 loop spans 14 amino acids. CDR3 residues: CASSLRRGSYEQYF. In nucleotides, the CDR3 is TGTGCCAGCAGTCTACGGCGGGGGTCCTACGAGCAGTACTTC.

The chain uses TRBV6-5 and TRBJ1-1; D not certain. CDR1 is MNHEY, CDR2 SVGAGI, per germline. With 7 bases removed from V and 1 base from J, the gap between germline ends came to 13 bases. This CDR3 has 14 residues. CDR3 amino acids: CASTPHRENTEAFF. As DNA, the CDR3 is TGTGCCAGCACCCCACACCGGGAGAACACTGAAGCTTTCTTT.

The CDR3 protein is CASSLDRDETQYF. The CDR3 DNA reads as TGTGCCAGCAGTTTGGACAGGGACGAGACCCAGTACTTC. This chain joins TRBV2 and TRBJ2-5, with TRBD1 matching 8 bases. Looked up from germline, CDR1 is SNHLY and CDR2 is FYNNEI. The CDR3 is made up of 13 amino acids. The V gene end was trimmed by 5 bases and the J gene end by 5 bases; junction bases not matched to a gene: 4. The full variable domain, its missing parts supplied by reference TRBV2 and TRBJ2-5, is EPEVTQTPSHQVTQMGQEVILRCVPISNHLYFYWYRQILGQKVEFLVSFYNNEISEKSEIFDDQFSVERPDGSNFTLKIRSTKLEDSAMYFCASSLDRDETQYFGPGTRLLVL.

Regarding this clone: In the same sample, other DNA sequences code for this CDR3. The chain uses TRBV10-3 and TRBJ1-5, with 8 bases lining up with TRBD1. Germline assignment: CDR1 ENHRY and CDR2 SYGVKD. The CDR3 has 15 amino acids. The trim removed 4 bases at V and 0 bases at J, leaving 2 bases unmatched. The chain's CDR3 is CAISAGGHSNQPQHF. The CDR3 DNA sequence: TGTGCCATCAGTGCAGGGGGCCATAGCAATCAGCCCCAGCATTTT.